This T cell receptor (beta chain) appears in the sequencing data of a study of CD4 T cells in relation to SARS-CoV-2 and coronaviruses. For the study at large: ViraFEST: approximately 10-day antigen culture of PBMCs, then TCR beta CDR3 sequencing.

In its sample, this clone was seen once. Its antigen remains unidentified. The data were produced by immunoSEQ multiplex PCR, yet TCRdb's version contains in-frame clones alone and is incomplete. Among 37,000 or so clones, approximately 81% were seen once, and the ten largest hold around 4.8%. V gave up 6 bases and J gave up 3 bases, with 14 bases separating them. The germline CDR1 and CDR2 sequences are MRHNA and SNTAGT. The CDR3 loop spans 15 amino acids. CD4 enrichment then naive enrichment separated naive from memory CD4+ cells. Naive or memory CD4+ cells were cultured 1:1 with T cell-depleted PBMCs plus CEF.

The chain recombines TRBV6-4 with TRBJ2-2; D gene uncertain. This TCR came from an adult with COVID-19. Material for sequencing was naive CD4+ T cells from PBMCs, cultured in vitro. As to subset: naive CD4+ T cells isolated by negative enrichment. CDR3 in DNA: TGTGCCAGCAGGGGCTCAGCCGGGCACACCGGGGAGCTGTTTTTT. Residues: CASRGSAGHTGELFF.